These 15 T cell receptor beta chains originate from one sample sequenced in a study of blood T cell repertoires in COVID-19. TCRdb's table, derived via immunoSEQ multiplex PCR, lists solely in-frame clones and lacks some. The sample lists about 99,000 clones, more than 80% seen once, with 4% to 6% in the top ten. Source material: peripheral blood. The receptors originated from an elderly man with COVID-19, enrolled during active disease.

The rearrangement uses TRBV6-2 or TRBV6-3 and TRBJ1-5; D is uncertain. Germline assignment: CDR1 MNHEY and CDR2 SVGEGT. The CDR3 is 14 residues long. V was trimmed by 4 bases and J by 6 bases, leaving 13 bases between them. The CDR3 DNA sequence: TGTGCCAGCAGTTCCTCCGACGGAGGTCAGCCCCAGCATTTT. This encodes CASSSSDGGQPQHF.

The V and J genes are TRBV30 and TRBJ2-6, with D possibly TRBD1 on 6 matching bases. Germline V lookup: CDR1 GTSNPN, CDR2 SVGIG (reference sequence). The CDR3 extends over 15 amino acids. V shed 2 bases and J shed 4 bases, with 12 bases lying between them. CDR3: CAWSLGQGGANVLTF. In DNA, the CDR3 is TGTGCCTGGAGTCTAGGCCAGGGGGGGGCCAACGTCCTGACTTTC.

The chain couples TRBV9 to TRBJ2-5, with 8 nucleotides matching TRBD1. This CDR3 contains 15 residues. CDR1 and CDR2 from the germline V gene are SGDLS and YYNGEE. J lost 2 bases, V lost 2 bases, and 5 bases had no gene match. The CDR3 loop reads CASSVGHRGQETQYF. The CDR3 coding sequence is TGTGCCAGCAGCGTTGGTCACAGGGGGCAAGAGACCCAGTACTTC.

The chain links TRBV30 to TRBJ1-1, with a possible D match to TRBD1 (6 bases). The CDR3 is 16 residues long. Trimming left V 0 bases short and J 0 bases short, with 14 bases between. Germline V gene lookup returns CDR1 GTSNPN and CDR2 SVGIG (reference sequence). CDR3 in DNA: TGTGCCTGGAGTGTAGGGGGACCGTCGATGAACACTGAAGCTTTCTTT. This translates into CAWSVGGPSMNTEAFF.

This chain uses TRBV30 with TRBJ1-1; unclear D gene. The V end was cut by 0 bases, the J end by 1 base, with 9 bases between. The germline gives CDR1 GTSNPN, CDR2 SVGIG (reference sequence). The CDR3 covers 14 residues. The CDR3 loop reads CAWSVRAGNTEAFF. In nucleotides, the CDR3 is TGTGCCTGGAGTGTACGTGCAGGGAACACTGAAGCTTTCTTT.

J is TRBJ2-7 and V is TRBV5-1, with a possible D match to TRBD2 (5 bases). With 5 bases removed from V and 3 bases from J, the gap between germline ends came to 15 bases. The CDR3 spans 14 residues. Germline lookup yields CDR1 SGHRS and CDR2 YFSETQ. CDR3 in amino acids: CASRPGFGIYEQYF. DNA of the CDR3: TGCGCCAGCAGGCCGGGGTTTGGAATCTACGAGCAGTACTTC.

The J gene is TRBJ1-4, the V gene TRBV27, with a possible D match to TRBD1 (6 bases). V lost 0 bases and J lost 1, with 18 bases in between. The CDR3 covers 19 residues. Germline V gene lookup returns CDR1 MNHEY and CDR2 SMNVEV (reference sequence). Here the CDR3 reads CASSLSGGALYVTNEKLFF. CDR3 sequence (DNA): TGTGCCAGCAGTTTATCGGGGGGGGCTCTTTATGTAACTAATGAAAAACTGTTTTTT.

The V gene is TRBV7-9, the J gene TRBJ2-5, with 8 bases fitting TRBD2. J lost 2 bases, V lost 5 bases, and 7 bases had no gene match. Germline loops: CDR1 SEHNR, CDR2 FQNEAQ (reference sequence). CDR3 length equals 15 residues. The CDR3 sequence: CASSLSGAWQETQYF. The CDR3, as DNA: TGTGCCAGCAGCCTTAGCGGGGCCTGGCAAGAGACCCAGTACTTC.

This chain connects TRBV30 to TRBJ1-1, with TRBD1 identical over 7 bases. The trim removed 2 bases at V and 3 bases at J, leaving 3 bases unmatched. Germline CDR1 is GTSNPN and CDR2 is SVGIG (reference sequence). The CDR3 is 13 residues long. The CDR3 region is CAWSHRGDTEAFF. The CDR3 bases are TGTGCCTGGAGTCACAGGGGCGACACTGAAGCTTTCTTT.

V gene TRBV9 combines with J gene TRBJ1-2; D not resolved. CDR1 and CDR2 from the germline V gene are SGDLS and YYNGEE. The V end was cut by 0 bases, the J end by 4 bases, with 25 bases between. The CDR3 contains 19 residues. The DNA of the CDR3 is TGTGCCAGCAGCGTAGGTATAATTCTCCGGAATAGGGAGCCCTATGGCTACACCTTC. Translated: CASSVGIILRNREPYGYTF. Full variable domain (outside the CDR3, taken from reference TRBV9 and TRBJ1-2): DSGVTQTPKHLITATGQRVTLRCSPRSGDLSVYWYQQSLDQGLQFLIQYYNGEERAKGNILERFSAQQFPDLHSELNLSSLELGDSALYFCASSVGIILRNREPYGYTFGSGTRLTVV.

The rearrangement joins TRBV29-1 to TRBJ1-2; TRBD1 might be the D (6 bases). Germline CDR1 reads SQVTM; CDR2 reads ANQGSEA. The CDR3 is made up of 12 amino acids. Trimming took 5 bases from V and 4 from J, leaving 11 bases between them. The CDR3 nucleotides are TGCAGCGTTTGGGACACCCTCTATGGCTACACCTTC. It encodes CSVWDTLYGYTF.

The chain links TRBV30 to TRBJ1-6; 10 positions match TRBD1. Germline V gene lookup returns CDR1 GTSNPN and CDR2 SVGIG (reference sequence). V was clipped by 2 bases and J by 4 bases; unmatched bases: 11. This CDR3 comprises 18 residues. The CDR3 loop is CAWSPRQGAYVYNSPLHF. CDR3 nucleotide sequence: TGTGCCTGGAGTCCACGACAGGGGGCTTATGTATATAATTCACCCCTCCACTTT.

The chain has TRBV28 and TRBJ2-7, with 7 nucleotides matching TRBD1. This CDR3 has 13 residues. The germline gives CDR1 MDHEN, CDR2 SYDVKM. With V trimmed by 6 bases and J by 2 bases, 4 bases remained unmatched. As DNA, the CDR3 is TGTGCCAGCAGAGGACAGGCGACCTACGAGCAGTACTTC. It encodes CASRGQATYEQYF.

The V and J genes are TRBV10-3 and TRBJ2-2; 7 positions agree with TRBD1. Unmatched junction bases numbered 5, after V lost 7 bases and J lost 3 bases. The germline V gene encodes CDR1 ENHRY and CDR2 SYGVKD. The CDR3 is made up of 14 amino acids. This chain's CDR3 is CAIKDQGDTGELFF. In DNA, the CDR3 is TGTGCCATCAAGGACCAGGGGGACACCGGGGAGCTGTTTTTT.

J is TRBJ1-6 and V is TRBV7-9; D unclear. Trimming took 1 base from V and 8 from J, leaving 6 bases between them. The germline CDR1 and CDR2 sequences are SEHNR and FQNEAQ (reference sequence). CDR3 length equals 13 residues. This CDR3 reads CASSLERDSPLHF. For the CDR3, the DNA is TGTGCCAGCAGCTTAGAGAGAGATTCACCCCTCCACTTT.